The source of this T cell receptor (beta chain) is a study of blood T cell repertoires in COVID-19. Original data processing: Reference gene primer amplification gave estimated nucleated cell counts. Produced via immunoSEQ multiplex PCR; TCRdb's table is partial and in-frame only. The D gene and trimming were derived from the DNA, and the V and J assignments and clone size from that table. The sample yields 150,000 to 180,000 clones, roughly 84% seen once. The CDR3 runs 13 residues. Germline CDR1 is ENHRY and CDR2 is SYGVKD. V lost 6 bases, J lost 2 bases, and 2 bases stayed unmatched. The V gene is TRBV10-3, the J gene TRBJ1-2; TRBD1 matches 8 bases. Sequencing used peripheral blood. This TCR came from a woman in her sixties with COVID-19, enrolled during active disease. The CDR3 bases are TGTGCCATCAGGGACAGGGTAAACTATGGCTACACCTTC. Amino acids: CAIRDRVNYGYTF.